These T cell receptor beta chains were read from a single sample in a study of shared clonotypes between healthy human individuals. The assay was immunoSEQ multiplex PCR, and TCRdb's table has in-frame clones only and misses some. The data hold about 1.1 million clones, with approximately 77% observed a single time. The material sequenced was memory CD4+ T cells from PBMCs. These receptors came from a man younger than 30 in good health. Some clones in this sample may be carry-over from other donors' samples. Each CDR3 is given with its conserved first and last residue. A D gene is named only where the DNA matches it firmly. Some rows mark clone size as missing; the rest say once, few, many or name a class of expanded clone.

v_gene: TRBV11-3; abundance: -; d_gene: TRBD1; j_gene: TRBJ2-3; CDR3aa: CASSLTGTDTDTQYF; CDR3nt: TGTGCCAGCAGCCTTACCGGGACAGACACAGATACGCAGTATTTT
v_gene: TRBV30; abundance: -; d_gene: -; j_gene: TRBJ2-3; CDR3aa: CAWITKGTDTQYF; CDR3nt: TGTGCCTGGATAACCAAGGGCACAGATACGCAGTATTTT
v_gene: TRBV7-9; abundance: few; d_gene: -; j_gene: TRBJ1-5; CDR3aa: CASSLVMGNQPQHF; CDR3nt: TGTGCCAGCAGCTTAGTTATGGGGAATCAGCCCCAGCATTTT
v_gene: TRBV7-6; abundance: -; d_gene: TRBD1; j_gene: TRBJ2-5; CDR3aa: CASSLERGPFPQYF; CDR3nt: TGTGCCAGCAGCTTAGAGAGGGGGCCTTTCCCCCAGTACTTC
v_gene: TRBV4-1; abundance: -; d_gene: TRBD2; j_gene: TRBJ2-5; CDR3aa: CASSRAAGGSRETQYF; CDR3nt: TGCGCCAGCAGCCGAGCCGCGGGCGGGAGTAGGGAGACCCAGTACTTC
v_gene: TRBV7-3; abundance: -; d_gene: -; j_gene: TRBJ2-2; CDR3aa: CASSLLARTGNTGELFF; CDR3nt: TGTGCCAGCAGCTTACTGGCCCGAACAGGAAACACCGGGGAGCTGTTTTTT
v_gene: TRBV7-2; abundance: -; d_gene: -; j_gene: TRBJ2-2; CDR3aa: CASSFTVGPGELFF; CDR3nt: TGTGCCAGCAGCTTCACAGTTGGTCCCGGGGAGCTGTTTTTT
v_gene: TRBV5-6; abundance: -; d_gene: -; j_gene: TRBJ2-1; CDR3aa: CASSLSSWAYNEQFF; CDR3nt: TGTGCCAGCAGCTTGTCAAGTTGGGCCTACAATGAGCAGTTCTTC
v_gene: TRBV28; abundance: -; d_gene: -; j_gene: TRBJ1-5; CDR3aa: CASSAPGQGKGQPQHF; CDR3nt: TGTGCCAGCAGTGCACCGGGGCAGGGGAAGGGTCAGCCCCAGCATTTT
v_gene: TRBV18; abundance: -; d_gene: -; j_gene: TRBJ2-7; CDR3aa: CASSSGTVAYEQYF; CDR3nt: TGTGCCAGCTCCTCCGGGACCGTGGCCTACGAGCAGTACTTC
v_gene: TRBV5-5; abundance: few; d_gene: TRBD1; j_gene: TRBJ1-4; CDR3aa: CASRRLEGAQSEKLFF; CDR3nt: TGTGCCAGCAGGAGATTAGAGGGGGCGCAGAGTGAAAAACTGTTTTTT
v_gene: TRBV6-5; abundance: -; d_gene: -; j_gene: TRBJ1-1; CDR3aa: CASSYSRGDTEAFF; CDR3nt: TGTGCCAGCAGTTACAGTCGGGGGGACACTGAAGCTTTCTTT
v_gene: TRBV30; abundance: -; d_gene: TRBD2; j_gene: TRBJ2-5; CDR3aa: CAWSVLAGGETQYF; CDR3nt: TGTGCCTGGAGTGTACTAGCGGGAGGAGAGACCCAGTACTTC
v_gene: TRBV6-1; abundance: -; d_gene: -; j_gene: TRBJ1-5; CDR3aa: CASNGGAWQPQHF; CDR3nt: TGTGCCAGCAATGGCGGGGCATGGCAGCCCCAGCATTTT
v_gene: TRBV7-8; abundance: -; d_gene: -; j_gene: TRBJ1-5; CDR3aa: CASSLETDRNQPQHF; CDR3nt: TGTGCCAGCAGCTTGGAGACGGACCGAAATCAGCCCCAGCATTTT
v_gene: TRBV28; abundance: -; d_gene: -; j_gene: TRBJ2-3; CDR3aa: CASSPVAASTDTQYF; CDR3nt: TGTGCCAGCAGTCCGGTAGCGGCTAGCACAGATACGCAGTATTTT
v_gene: TRBV4-1; abundance: few; d_gene: -; j_gene: TRBJ1-5; CDR3aa: CASSQAGSRQPQHF; CDR3nt: TGCGCCAGCAGCCAAGCAGGGTCGCGTCAGCCCCAGCATTTT
v_gene: TRBV10-1; abundance: -; d_gene: -; j_gene: TRBJ2-3; CDR3aa: CASSESTSATQYF; CDR3nt: TGCGCCAGCAGTGAGTCGACTAGTGCCACGCAGTATTTT
v_gene: TRBV9; abundance: -; d_gene: -; j_gene: TRBJ2-3; CDR3aa: CASSIELHPPDTQYF; CDR3nt: TGTGCCAGCAGCATAGAACTTCACCCCCCAGATACGCAGTATTTT
v_gene: TRBV28; abundance: -; d_gene: TRBD2; j_gene: TRBJ2-1; CDR3aa: CASSPAAGGSNEQFF; CDR3nt: TGTGCCAGCAGTCCCGCGGCGGGAGGAAGCAATGAGCAGTTCTTC
v_gene: TRBV5-5; abundance: -; d_gene: -; j_gene: TRBJ1-2; CDR3aa: CASRRPGGDYGYTF; CDR3nt: TGTGCCAGCAGGCGCCCGGGCGGGGACTATGGCTACACCTTC
v_gene: TRBV7-2; abundance: once; d_gene: TRBD1; j_gene: TRBJ1-1; CDR3aa: CASTRGQGLPEAFF; CDR3nt: TGTGCCAGCACCCGGGGACAGGGGTTACCTGAAGCTTTCTTT
v_gene: TRBV9; abundance: -; d_gene: TRBD2; j_gene: TRBJ2-1; CDR3aa: CASSVDTSGYNEQFF; CDR3nt: TGTGCCAGCAGCGTAGACACTAGCGGGTACAATGAGCAGTTCTTC
v_gene: TRBV6-1; abundance: -; d_gene: TRBD1; j_gene: TRBJ2-2; CDR3aa: CASSGGQGANTGELFF; CDR3nt: TGTGCCAGCAGTGGCGGACAGGGGGCGAACACCGGGGAGCTGTTTTTT
v_gene: TRBV11-2; abundance: -; d_gene: TRBD2; j_gene: TRBJ2-5; CDR3aa: CASSSHSSPSGRKETQYF; CDR3nt: TGTGCCAGCAGCTCCCACTCCTCGCCTAGCGGGAGGAAAGAGACCCAGTACTTC
v_gene: TRBV28; abundance: -; d_gene: -; j_gene: TRBJ2-7; CDR3aa: CASRKSYPYEQYF; CDR3nt: TGTGCCAGCAGAAAGTCCTACCCATATGAGCAGTACTTC
v_gene: TRBV7-2; abundance: -; d_gene: TRBD1; j_gene: TRBJ2-7; CDR3aa: CASRTRQGGEQYF; CDR3nt: TGTGCCAGCAGAACCAGACAGGGGGGCGAGCAGTACTTC
v_gene: TRBV5-6; abundance: few; d_gene: -; j_gene: TRBJ2-3; CDR3aa: CASSFQGWGGTDTQYF; CDR3nt: TGTGCCAGCAGCTTCCAGGGTTGGGGCGGCACAGATACGCAGTATTTT
v_gene: TRBV6-1; abundance: -; d_gene: -; j_gene: TRBJ2-7; CDR3aa: CASSELPLGGSEQYF; CDR3nt: TGTGCCAGCAGTGAGCTACCGTTGGGGGGCTCCGAGCAGTACTTC
v_gene: TRBV28; abundance: -; d_gene: TRBD1; j_gene: TRBJ2-7; CDR3aa: CASRGQGRNEQYF; CDR3nt: TGTGCCAGCAGGGGACAGGGGAGGAACGAGCAGTACTTC
v_gene: TRBV4-1; abundance: -; d_gene: TRBD2; j_gene: TRBJ2-3; CDR3aa: CASSQVPGTRSTDTQYF; CDR3nt: TGCGCCAGCAGCCAAGTGCCCGGGACTAGGAGCACAGATACGCAGTATTTT
v_gene: TRBV28; abundance: many; d_gene: -; j_gene: TRBJ1-5; CDR3aa: CASSFTRQPQHF; CDR3nt: TGTGCCAGCAGTTTCACGCGTCAGCCCCAGCATTTT
v_gene: TRBV5-6; abundance: -; d_gene: -; j_gene: TRBJ2-1; CDR3aa: CASSYRAPPRNEQFF; CDR3nt: TGTGCCAGCAGCTACCGGGCTCCCCCGAGGAATGAGCAGTTCTTC
v_gene: TRBV4-2; abundance: few; d_gene: -; j_gene: TRBJ2-7; CDR3aa: CASRSVGGSRYEQYF; CDR3nt: TGTGCCAGCCGCAGTGTAGGCGGGTCCCGCTACGAGCAGTACTTC
v_gene: TRBV7-2; abundance: once; d_gene: TRBD2; j_gene: TRBJ2-3; CDR3aa: CASSLGLGEGADTQYF; CDR3nt: TGTGCCAGCAGCTTAGGTTTGGGGGAGGGCGCAGATACGCAGTATTTT
v_gene: TRBV28; abundance: -; d_gene: -; j_gene: TRBJ1-1; CDR3aa: CASSTREALKNTEAFF; CDR3nt: TGTGCCAGCAGTACGCGGGAGGCCCTAAAGAACACTGAAGCTTTCTTT
v_gene: TRBV28; abundance: -; d_gene: -; j_gene: TRBJ2-7; CDR3aa: CAIMGGAVYEQYF; CDR3nt: TGTGCTATCATGGGGGGGGCGGTCTACGAGCAGTACTTC
v_gene: TRBV19; abundance: few; d_gene: TRBD2; j_gene: TRBJ2-3; CDR3aa: CASSRAPGLAGADTQYF; CDR3nt: TGTGCCAGTAGTAGAGCCCCGGGACTAGCGGGAGCAGATACGCAGTATTTT
v_gene: TRBV10-3; abundance: -; d_gene: -; j_gene: TRBJ1-2; CDR3aa: CATFTGLTPYGYTF; CDR3nt: TGTGCCACCTTCACCGGTCTGACACCCTATGGCTACACCTTC
v_gene: TRBV7-9; abundance: -; d_gene: TRBD2; j_gene: TRBJ2-3; CDR3aa: CASSSGAGTSSTDTQYF; CDR3nt: TGTGCCAGCAGCTCCGGGGCCGGGACTAGCAGCACAGATACGCAGTATTTT
v_gene: TRBV28; abundance: -; d_gene: TRBD1; j_gene: TRBJ1-2; CDR3aa: CASSLWLGGDYGYTF; CDR3nt: TGTGCCAGCAGTTTATGGTTAGGGGGCGACTATGGCTACACCTTC
v_gene: TRBV2; abundance: -; d_gene: -; j_gene: TRBJ1-2; CDR3aa: CASSPSRQALRYGYTF; CDR3nt: TGTGCCAGCAGTCCCTCTCGACAGGCCTTACGCTATGGCTACACCTTC